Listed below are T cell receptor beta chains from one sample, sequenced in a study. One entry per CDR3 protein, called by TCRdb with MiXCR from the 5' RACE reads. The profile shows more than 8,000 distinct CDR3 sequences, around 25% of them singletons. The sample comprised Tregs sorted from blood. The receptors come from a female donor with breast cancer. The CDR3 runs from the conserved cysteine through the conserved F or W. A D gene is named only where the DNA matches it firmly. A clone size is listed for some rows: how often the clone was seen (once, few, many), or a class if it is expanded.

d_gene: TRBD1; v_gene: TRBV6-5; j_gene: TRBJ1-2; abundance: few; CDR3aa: CASGTRDRGSGYTF; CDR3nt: TGTGCCAGCGGTACCCGGGACAGGGGAAGCGGCTACACCTTC
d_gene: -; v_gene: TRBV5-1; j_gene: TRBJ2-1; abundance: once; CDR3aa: CASSLIPRGPYNEQFF; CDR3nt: TGCGCCAGCAGCTTGATACCCAGGGGCCCCTACAATGAGCAGTTCTTC
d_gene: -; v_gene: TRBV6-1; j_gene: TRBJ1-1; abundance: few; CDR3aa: CASMTVWTNTEAFF; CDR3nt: TGTGCCAGCATGACGGTGTGGACCAACACTGAAGCTTTCTTT
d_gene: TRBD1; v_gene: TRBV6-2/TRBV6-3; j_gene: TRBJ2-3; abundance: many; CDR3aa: CASSYFTGAKSTDTQYF; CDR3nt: TGTGCCAGCAGTTACTTTACAGGGGCTAAAAGCACAGATACGCAGTATTTT
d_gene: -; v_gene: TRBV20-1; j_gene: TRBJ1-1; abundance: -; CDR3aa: CSARDGGLNAEAFF; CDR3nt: TGCAGTGCTAGAGATGGGGGGCTGAACGCTGAAGCTTTCTTT
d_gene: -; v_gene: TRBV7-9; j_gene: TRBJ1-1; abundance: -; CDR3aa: CASSRPYINTEAFF; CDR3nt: TGTGCCAGCAGCCGCCCCTACATCAACACTGAAGCTTTCTTT
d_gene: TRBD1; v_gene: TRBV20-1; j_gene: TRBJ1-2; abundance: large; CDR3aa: CSASGTVNYGYTF; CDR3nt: TGCAGTGCTTCCGGGACAGTCAACTATGGCTACACCTTC
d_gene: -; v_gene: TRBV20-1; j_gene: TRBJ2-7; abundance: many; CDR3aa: CSARDSVAGGGEQYF; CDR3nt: TGCAGTGCTAGAGATAGTGTGGCAGGTGGGGGGGAGCAGTACTTC
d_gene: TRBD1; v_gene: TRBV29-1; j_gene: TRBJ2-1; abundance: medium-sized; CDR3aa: CSVPGQGFNEQFF; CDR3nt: TGCAGCGTCCCGGGACAGGGATTCAATGAGCAGTTCTTC
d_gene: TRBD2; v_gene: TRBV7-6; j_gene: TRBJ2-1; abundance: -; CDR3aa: CASSLEAGTSGKNEQFF; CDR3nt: TGTGCCAGCAGCTTAGAAGCCGGGACTAGCGGGAAGAATGAGCAGTTCTTC
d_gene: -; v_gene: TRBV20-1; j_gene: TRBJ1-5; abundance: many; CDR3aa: CSASRSGRWSNQPQHF; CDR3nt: TGCAGTGCTAGTCGATCGGGTCGTTGGAGCAATCAGCCCCAGCATTTT
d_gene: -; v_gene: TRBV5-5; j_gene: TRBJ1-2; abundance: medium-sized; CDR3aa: CASSLFTGWDYGYTF; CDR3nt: TGTGCCAGCAGCTTATTCACAGGGTGGGACTATGGCTACACCTTC
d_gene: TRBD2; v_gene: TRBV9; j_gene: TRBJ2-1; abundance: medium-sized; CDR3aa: CASTPGGSPYNEQFF; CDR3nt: TGTGCCAGCACCCCTGGCGGGAGTCCCTACAATGAGCAGTTCTTC
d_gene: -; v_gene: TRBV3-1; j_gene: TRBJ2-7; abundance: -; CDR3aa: CASSQDIANEQYF; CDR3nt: TGTGCCAGCAGCCAGGATATAGCTAACGAGCAGTACTTC
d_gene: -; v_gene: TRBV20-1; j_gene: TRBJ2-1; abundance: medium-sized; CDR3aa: CSARRGVYNEQFF; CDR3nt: TGCAGTGCTAGAAGAGGGGTCTACAATGAGCAGTTCTTC
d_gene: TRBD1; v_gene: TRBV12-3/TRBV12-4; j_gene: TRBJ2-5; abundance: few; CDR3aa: CASSFWTGGNQPQYF; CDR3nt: TGTGCCAGCAGTTTTTGGACAGGCGGCAATCAGCCCCAGTACTTC
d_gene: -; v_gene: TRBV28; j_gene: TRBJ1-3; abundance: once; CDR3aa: CASERWESQSRNTIYF; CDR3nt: TGCGCCAGCGAGAGATGGGAGTCACAGTCAAGAAACACCATATATTTT
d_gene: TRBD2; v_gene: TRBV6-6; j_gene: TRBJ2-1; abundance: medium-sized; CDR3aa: CASSYGSGSYSYNEQFF; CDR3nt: TGTGCCAGCAGTTACGGTAGCGGGAGTTACTCCTACAATGAGCAGTTCTTC
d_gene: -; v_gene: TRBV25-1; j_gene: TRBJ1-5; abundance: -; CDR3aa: CASSELGGNQPQHF; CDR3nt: TGTGCCAGCAGTGAATTAGGTGGGAATCAGCCCCAGCATTTT
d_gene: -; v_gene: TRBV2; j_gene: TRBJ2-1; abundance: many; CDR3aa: CASGWSNEQFF; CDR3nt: TGTGCCAGCGGATGGAGCAATGAGCAGTTCTTC
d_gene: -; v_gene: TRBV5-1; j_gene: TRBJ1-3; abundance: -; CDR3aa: CASSFGNTIYF; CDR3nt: TGCGCCAGCAGCTTCGGAAACACCATATATTTT
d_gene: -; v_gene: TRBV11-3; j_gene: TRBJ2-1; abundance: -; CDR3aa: CASSLFGSNNEQFF; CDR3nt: TGTGCCAGCAGCTTATTCGGGAGCAACAATGAGCAGTTCTTC
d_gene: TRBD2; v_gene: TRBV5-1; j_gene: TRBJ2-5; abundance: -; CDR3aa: CASSLWGGETQYF; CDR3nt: TGCGCCAGCAGCTTGTGGGGAGGGGAGACCCAGTACTTC
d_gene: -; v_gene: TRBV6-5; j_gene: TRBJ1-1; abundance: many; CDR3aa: CASRSQELNTEAFF; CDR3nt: TGTGCCAGCAGATCACAGGAGCTGAACACTGAAGCTTTCTTT
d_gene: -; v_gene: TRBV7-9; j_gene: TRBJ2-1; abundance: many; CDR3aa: CASSFQRSRGRAARNEQFF; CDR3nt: TGTGCCAGCAGTTTTCAAAGGAGCAGGGGTAGGGCTGCCCGGAATGAGCAGTTCTTC
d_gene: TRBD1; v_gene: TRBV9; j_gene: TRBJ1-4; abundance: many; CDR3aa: CASSVAGTGQGKLFF; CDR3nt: TGTGCCAGCAGCGTAGCCGGGACAGGGCAAGGAAAACTGTTTTTT
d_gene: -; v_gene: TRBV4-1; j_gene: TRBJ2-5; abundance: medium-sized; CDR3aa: CASSQDWTDNQETQYF; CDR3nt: TGCGCCAGCAGCCAAGATTGGACAGACAACCAAGAGACCCAGTACTTC
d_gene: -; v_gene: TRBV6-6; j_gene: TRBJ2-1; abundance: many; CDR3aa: CASSQSEASPYNEQFF; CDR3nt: TGTGCCAGCAGTCAGTCTGAGGCTAGCCCCTACAATGAGCAGTTCTTC
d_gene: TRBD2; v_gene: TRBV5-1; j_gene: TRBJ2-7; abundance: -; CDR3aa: CASSFRGETYEQYF; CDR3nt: TGCGCCAGCAGCTTCCGGGGGGAAACCTACGAGCAGTACTTC
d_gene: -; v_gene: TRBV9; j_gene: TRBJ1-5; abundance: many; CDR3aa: CASSVDGSNQPQHF; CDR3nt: TGTGCCAGCAGCGTAGATGGTAGCAATCAGCCCCAGCATTTT
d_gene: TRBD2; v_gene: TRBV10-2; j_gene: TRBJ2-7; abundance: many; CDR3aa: CASSETSGSSYEQYF; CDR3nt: TGCGCCAGCAGCGAAACTAGCGGGAGCTCCTACGAGCAGTACTTC
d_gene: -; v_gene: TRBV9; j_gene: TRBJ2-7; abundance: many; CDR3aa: CASSVDESYEQYF; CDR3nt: TGTGCCAGCAGCGTAGATGAATCCTACGAGCAGTACTTC
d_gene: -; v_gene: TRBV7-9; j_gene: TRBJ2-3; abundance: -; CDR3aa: CASSLGTDTQYF; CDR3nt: TGTGCCAGCAGCTTGGGGACAGATACGCAGTATTTT
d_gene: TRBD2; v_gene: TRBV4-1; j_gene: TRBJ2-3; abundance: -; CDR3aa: CASSRTSGGNDTQYF; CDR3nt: TGCGCCAGCAGCCGGACTAGCGGGGGGAACGATACGCAGTATTTT
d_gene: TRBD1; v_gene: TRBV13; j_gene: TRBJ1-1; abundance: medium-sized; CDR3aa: CASSLGRTGGTEAFF; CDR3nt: TGTGCCAGCAGCTTAGGTAGGACAGGGGGCACTGAAGCTTTCTTT
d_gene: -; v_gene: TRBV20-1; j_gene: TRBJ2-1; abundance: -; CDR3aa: CSAREQISYNEQFF; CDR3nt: TGCAGCGCTAGAGAACAGATCTCCTACAATGAGCAGTTCTTC
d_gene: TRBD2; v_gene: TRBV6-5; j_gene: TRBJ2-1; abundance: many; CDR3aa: CASARTSGRTTPLSYNEQFF; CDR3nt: TGTGCCAGCGCTCGGACTAGCGGGAGGACGACCCCTCTTTCCTACAATGAGCAGTTCTTC
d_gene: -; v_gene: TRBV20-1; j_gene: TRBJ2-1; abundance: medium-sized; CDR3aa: CSASGDISYNEQFF; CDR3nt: TGCAGTGCTAGCGGGGACATATCCTACAATGAGCAGTTCTTC
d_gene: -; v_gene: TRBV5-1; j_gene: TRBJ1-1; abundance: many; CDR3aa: CASSLGGGDTEAFF; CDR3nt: TGCGCCAGCAGCTTGGGAGGGGGTGACACTGAAGCTTTCTTT
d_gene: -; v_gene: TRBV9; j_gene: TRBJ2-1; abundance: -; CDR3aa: CASSVSGGRIYNEQFF; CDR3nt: TGTGCCAGCAGCGTAAGTGGGGGGCGGATCTACAATGAGCAGTTCTTC